These 2 T cell receptor beta chains were all obtained from the same sample, sequenced in a study of regulatory T cells in long-lasting Graves disease (dated by TCRdb to about 2021). The time point label, as the study defines it: newly diagnosed GD, antithyroid drugs for less than 3 months. For both TCR sequencing and RNA sequencing, RNA was extracted from PBMCs in TRIzol. The library was obtained by multiplex PCR. TCRdb shows the sequencer as Illumina HiSeq 4000. CDR3 regions were amplified by Arm-PCR with iRepertoire HTBI primers to construct TCR beta libraries. TCRdb took the public reads, trimmed them with fastp at Q25, ran MiXCR for clone calling and kept in-frame beta chains. Each entry is one CDR3 protein sequence, shown with its most common DNA and genes. This sample has a few hundred thousand distinct CDR3 sequences in its table, and less than 20% of those were observed once. Around a quarter of the sample is in the top ten clones.

These data also formed part of another study, on T cells in Graves' hyperthyroidism and ophthalmopathy.

The material was peripheral blood mononuclear cells (PBMCs), obtained at new diagnosis, from a patient treated with antithyroid drugs. All receptors come from a young woman with Graves disease. Donor details come from another sample of the same person, matched by shared clones.

This chain links TRBV6-1 with TRBJ2-1; TRBD2 might be the D (6 bases). Trimming cost V 7 bases and J 13 bases, with 44 bases left between them. This CDR3 contains 21 residues. Germline CDR1 and CDR2: MNHNS and SASEGT. The CDR3 spells CASTYMESGVGRAIIKTTQFF. The CDR3 DNA is TGTGCCAGCACATATATGGAATCGGGAGTCGGGCGGGCTATTATCAAAACTACCCAGTTCTTC.

This chain links TRBV27 with TRBJ2-1; 8 bases are shared with TRBD2. Germline CDR1 MNHEY, CDR2 SMNVEV (reference sequence). The CDR3 runs to 16 residues. V dropped 5 bases and J dropped 3; count of bases not matched to a gene: 9. The CDR3 region is CASSNVAGGDYNEQFF. In DNA form, the CDR3 reads TGTGCCAGCAGTAATGTGGCGGGAGGCGACTACAATGAGCAGTTCTTC.